This T cell receptor (beta chain) stems from a study of post-analysis software for immune sequencing data. Study summary: Disease trajectories encompassed relapsing-remitting, secondary progressive and progressive-relapsing multiple sclerosis. Study-wide findings and caveats: Compared against controls, patients with multiple sclerosis displayed significantly lower normalized Chao1 diversity. Elevated frequency relative to controls characterized about 5 TRBV segments in patients, TRBV5-6, TRBV5-1 and TRBV20-1 among them.

Unique molecular identifiers were built into the TCR beta cDNA libraries. cDNA molecules numbering about 490,000 came from approximately 1 to 10 million T cells. TCRdb ran MiXCR on the PCR reads and lists one entry per CDR3 protein. Of approximately 690,000 distinct CDR3 sequences in the sample, 59% were seen once. As concerns this clonotype: Antigen: not known.

With 9 bases removed from V and 9 bases from J, the gap between germline ends came to 24 bases. CDR1 is SNHLY and CDR2 is FYNNEI in the germline V gene. The CDR3 extends over 15 amino acids. This chain connects TRBV2 to TRBJ2-1; D may match TRBD1 or TRBD2 (5 bases each). Sequences were obtained from blood. The receptor's source is a girl between 2 and 10 years old with multiple sclerosis. The CDR3 reads CARKWDGPLNSEQFF. The CDR3 DNA reads as TGTGCCAGGAAGTGGGACGGACCGTTGAACAGTGAGCAGTTCTTC.